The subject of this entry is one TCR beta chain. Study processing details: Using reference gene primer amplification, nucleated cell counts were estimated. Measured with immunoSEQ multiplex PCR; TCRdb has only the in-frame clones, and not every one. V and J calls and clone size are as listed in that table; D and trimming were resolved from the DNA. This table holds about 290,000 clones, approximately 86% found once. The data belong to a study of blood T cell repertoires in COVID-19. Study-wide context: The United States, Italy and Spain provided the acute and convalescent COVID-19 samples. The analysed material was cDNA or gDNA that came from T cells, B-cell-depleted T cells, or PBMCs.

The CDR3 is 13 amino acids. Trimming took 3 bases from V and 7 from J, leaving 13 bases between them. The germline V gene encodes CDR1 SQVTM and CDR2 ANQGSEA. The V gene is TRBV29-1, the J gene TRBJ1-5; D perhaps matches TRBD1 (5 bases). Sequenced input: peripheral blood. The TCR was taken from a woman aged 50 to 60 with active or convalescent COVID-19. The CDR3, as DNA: TGCAGCGTTGACTCAGGGATGGGGCAGCCCCAGCATTTT. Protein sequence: CSVDSGMGQPQHF.